This TCR beta chain appears in the sequencing data of a study of T-cell reconstitution after alpha-beta-depleted transplantation in children. General study results and limits: Fresh T-cell production supplied most of the T-cell counts and diversity seen one year after transplant. Surviving recipient T cells and thymic progenitors produced the high day-60 TCRbeta diversity seen in some patients. The origin of alpha-beta T cells about two months after transplant was reportedly several hundred expanded graft clones.

The authors prepared the TCRbeta library with unique molecular identifiers. TCRdb analysed the PCR reads with MiXCR anew, one entry per CDR3 protein. Altogether some 300,000 distinct CDR3 sequences are present, less than 9.5% being singletons, with the ten largest covering around 10%. This CDR3 spans 20 amino acids. Germline V lookup: CDR1 SGHVS, CDR2 FQNEAQ. Trimming stripped 1 base from V and 0 bases from J, with 19 bases between. This clonotype has more than one count but fewer than ten. Its antigen is undetermined. This receptor was identified in a female patient between 2 and 15 years old who had a stem cell transplant for Fanconi anemia, so the T cells may come from the graft donor. The chain has TRBV7-8 and TRBJ2-6; no reliable D call. The sample here was peripheral blood, taken 360 days after TCRalphabeta/CD19-depleted stem cell transplant. The CDR3 loop is CASSLVRVHVRNSGANVLTF. The CDR3 DNA sequence: TGTGCCAGCAGCTTAGTTAGGGTACATGTGAGGAACTCTGGGGCCAACGTCCTGACTTTC.